The 4 T cell receptor beta chains in this list originate from one sample, sequenced in a study of blood T cell repertoires in COVID-19. Clones were sequenced by immunoSEQ multiplex PCR, and TCRdb holds only the in-frame ones, with some missing. The sample shows just under 90,000 clones, 85% to 95% of them seen only once. The source material was peripheral blood. The receptors stem from a man aged 55 to 70 with acute or convalescent COVID-19.

The rearrangement links TRBV9 to TRBJ2-1, with 12 positions matching TRBD2. V was clipped by 5 bases and J by 5 bases; unmatched bases: 8. The length of the CDR3 is 16 residues. The germline V gene has CDR1 SGDLS and CDR2 YYNGEE. Written as DNA, the CDR3 is TGTGCCAGCAGGCCTAGCGGGAGGGATTTTAACAATGAGCAGTTCTTC. This gives the protein CASRPSGRDFNNEQFF.

This chain joins TRBV6-5 and TRBJ1-1; 7 positions agree with TRBD1. Trimming at V came to 5 bases and at J to 3 bases, leaving 6 bases not matched to a gene. The germline V gene has CDR1 MNHEY and CDR2 SVGAGI. The CDR3 contains 14 residues. The CDR3 region is CASSQRQGDTEAFF. CDR3 DNA: TGTGCCAGCAGTCAGCGACAGGGAGACACTGAAGCTTTCTTT.

The chain joins TRBV21-1 to TRBJ2-7; TRBD2, the table's D call, was not compared with the DNA. TRBV21-1 is a pseudogene segment. The length of the CDR3 is 11 residues. This CDR3 is CASRERDFFYF. CDR3 bases: TGTGCCAGCAGGGAACGGGACTTTTTCTACTTC.

In DNA form, the CDR3 reads TGCAGCGTCCAAGGCGGCCAAGAGCAGTACTTC. It specifies CSVQGGQEQYF. This sequence joins TRBV29-1 and TRBJ2-7, with D unclear. Trimming pared 6 bases from V and 7 bases from J, leaving 13 bases between. This CDR3 is built from 11 residues. Looked up from germline, CDR1 is SQVTM and CDR2 is ANQGSEA.